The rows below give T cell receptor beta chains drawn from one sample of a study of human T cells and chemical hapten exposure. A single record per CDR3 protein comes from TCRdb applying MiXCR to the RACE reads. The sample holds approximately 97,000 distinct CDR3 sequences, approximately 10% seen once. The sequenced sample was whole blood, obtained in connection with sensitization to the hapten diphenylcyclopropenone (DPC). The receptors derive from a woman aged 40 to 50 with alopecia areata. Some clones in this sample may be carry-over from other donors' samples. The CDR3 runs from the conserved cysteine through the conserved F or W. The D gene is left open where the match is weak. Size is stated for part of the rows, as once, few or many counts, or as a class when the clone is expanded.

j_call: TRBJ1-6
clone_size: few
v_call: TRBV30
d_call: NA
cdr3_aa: CAWKRQTAPLHF
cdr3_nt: TGTGCCTGGAAACGGCAAACGGCGCCCCTCCACTTT

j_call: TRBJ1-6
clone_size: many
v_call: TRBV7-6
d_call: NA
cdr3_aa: CASSLGPQGLLHF
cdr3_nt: TGTGCCAGCAGCTTAGGTCCTCAGGGTCTCCTCCACTTT

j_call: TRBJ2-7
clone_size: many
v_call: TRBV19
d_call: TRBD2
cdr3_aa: CASRRLAGLYEQYF
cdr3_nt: TGTGCCAGTAGGAGACTAGCGGGACTCTACGAGCAGTACTTC

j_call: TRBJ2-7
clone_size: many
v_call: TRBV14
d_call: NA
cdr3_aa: CASRGYSYEQYF
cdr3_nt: TGTGCCAGCAGGGGCTATTCCTACGAGCAGTACTTC

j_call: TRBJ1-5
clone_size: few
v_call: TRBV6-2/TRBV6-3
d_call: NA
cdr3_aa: CASSRTTSNQPQHF
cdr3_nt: TGTGCCAGCAGTAGGACAACTAGCAATCAGCCCCAGCATTTT

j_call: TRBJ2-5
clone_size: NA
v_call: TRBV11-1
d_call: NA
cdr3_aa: CASSLMGETQYF
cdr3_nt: TGTGCCAGCAGCCTTATGGGGGAGACCCAGTACTTC

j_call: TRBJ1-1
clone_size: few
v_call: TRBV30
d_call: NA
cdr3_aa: CAWSVRGQRMYTEAFF
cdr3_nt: TGTGCCTGGAGTGTACGCGGACAAAGGATGTACACTGAAGCTTTCTTT

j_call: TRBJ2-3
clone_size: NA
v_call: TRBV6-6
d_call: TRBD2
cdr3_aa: CASSWPTSGSTDTQYF
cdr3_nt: TGTGCCAGCAGTTGGCCAACTAGCGGAAGCACAGATACGCAGTATTTT

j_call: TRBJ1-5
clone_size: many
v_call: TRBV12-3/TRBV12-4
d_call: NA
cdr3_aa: CASSPNQDGPGKPQHF
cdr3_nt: TGTGCCAGCAGTCCTAACCAGGACGGGCCGGGGAAGCCCCAGCATTTT

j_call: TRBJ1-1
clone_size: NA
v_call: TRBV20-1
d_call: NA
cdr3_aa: CSAGSKGTGAFF
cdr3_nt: TGCAGCGCTGGGTCTAAGGGCACTGGAGCTTTCTTT

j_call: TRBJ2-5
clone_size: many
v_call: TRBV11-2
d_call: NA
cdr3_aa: CASSLAQETQYF
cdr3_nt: TGTGCCAGCAGCTTAGCACAAGAGACCCAGTACTTC

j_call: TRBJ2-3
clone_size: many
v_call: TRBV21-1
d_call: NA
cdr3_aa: CASSKMTVTDTQYF
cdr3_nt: TGTGCCAGCAGCAAAATGACAGTCACAGATACGCAGTATTTT

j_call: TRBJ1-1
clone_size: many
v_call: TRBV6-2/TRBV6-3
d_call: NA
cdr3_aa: CASILDGNTEAFF
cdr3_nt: TGTGCCAGCATCCTAGACGGGAACACTGAAGCTTTCTTT

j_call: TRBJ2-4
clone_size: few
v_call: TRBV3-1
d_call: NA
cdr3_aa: CASSQGPGGAPRPKNIQYF
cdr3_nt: TGTGCCAGCAGCCAAGGCCCCGGAGGGGCCCCTCGGCCCAAAAACATTCAGTACTTC

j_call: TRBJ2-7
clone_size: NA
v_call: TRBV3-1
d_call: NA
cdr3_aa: CASSQAADYEQYF
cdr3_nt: TGTGCCAGCAGCCAAGCGGCGGACTACGAGCAGTACTTC

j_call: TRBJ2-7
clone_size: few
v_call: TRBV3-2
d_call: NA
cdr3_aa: CASSLRDFPSYEQYF
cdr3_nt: TGTGCCAGCAGCCTCCGGGACTTTCCCTCCTACGAGCAGTACTTC

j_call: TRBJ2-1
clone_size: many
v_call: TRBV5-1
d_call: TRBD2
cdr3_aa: CASSGGLAGSYNEQFF
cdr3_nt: TGCGCCAGCAGCGGGGGGCTAGCGGGATCCTACAATGAGCAGTTCTTC

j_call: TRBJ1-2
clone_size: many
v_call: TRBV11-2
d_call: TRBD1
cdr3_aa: CASSLDPRTGRNYGYTF
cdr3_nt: TGTGCCAGCAGCTTAGATCCTAGGACAGGACGTAACTATGGCTACACCTTC

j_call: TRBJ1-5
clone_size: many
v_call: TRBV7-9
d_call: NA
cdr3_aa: CASSSGDHNQPQHF
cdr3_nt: TGTGCCAGCAGCTCCGGGGATCACAATCAGCCCCAGCATTTT

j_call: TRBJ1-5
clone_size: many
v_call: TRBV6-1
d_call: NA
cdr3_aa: CASSAGSGGNQPQHF
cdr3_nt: TGTGCCAGCAGTGCGGGCAGTGGAGGCAATCAGCCCCAGCATTTT

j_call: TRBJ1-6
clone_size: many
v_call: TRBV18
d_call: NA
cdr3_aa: CASSPLTGGNSPLHF
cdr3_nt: TGTGCCAGCTCACCATTAACAGGAGGGAATTCACCCCTCCACTTT

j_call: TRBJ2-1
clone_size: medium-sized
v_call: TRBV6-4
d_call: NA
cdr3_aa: CASSEGTNNEQFF
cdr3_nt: TGTGCCAGCAGTGAAGGGACGAACAATGAGCAGTTCTTC

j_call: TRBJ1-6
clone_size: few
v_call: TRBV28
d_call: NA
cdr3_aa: CASSLKWGGSYNSPLHF
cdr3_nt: TGTGCCAGCAGTTTAAAATGGGGAGGGTCCTATAATTCACCCCTCCACTTT

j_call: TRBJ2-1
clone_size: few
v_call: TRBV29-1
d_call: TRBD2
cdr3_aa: CSVPSGGAFGEQFF
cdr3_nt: TGCAGCGTTCCGAGCGGGGGGGCATTTGGTGAGCAGTTCTTC

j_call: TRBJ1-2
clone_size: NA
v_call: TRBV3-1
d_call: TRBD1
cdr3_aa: CASSQQDRNYGYTF
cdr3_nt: TGTGCCAGCAGCCAACAGGACAGGAACTATGGCTACACCTTC

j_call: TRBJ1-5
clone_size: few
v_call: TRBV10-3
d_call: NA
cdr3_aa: CATGDSSNQPQHF
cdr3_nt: TGTGCCACCGGAGACAGCAGCAATCAGCCCCAGCATTTT

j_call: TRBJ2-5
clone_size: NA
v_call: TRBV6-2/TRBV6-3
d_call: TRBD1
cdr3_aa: CASSSTGQQETQYF
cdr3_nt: TGTGCCAGCAGTTCAACGGGACAGCAAGAGACCCAGTACTTC

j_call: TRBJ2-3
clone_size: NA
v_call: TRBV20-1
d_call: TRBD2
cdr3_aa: CSARDSSGRIADTQYF
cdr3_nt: TGCAGTGCTAGAGACTCTAGCGGGAGGATTGCAGATACGCAGTATTTT

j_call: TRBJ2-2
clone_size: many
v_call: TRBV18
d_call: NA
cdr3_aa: CASSPRQHTGELFF
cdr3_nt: TGTGCCAGCTCACCAAGACAGCACACCGGGGAGCTGTTTTTT

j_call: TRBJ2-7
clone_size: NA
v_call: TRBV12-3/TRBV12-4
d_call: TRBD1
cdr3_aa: CASGYRQGANEQYF
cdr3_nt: TGTGCCAGCGGCTATAGACAGGGGGCGAACGAGCAGTACTTC

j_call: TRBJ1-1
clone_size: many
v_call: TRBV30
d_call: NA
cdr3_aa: CAWSVGTASSQAFF
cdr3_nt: TGTGCCTGGAGTGTAGGTACGGCTAGTAGTCAAGCTTTCTTT

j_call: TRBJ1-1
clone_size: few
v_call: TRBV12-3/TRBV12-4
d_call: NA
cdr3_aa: CASSSGETMPGTEAFF
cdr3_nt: TGTGCCAGCAGTTCAGGGGAGACAATGCCGGGCACTGAAGCTTTCTTT

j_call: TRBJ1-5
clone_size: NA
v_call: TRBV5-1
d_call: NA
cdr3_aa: CASSLIPGTSNQPQHF
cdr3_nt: TGCGCCAGCAGCTTGATTCCGGGGACTAGCAATCAGCCCCAGCATTTT

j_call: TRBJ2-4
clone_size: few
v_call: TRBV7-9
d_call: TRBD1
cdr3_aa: CASSLSGGKNIQYF
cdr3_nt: TGTGCCAGCAGCTTATCAGGGGGCAAAAACATTCAGTACTTC

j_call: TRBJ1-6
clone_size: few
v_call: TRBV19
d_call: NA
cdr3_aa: CASSMGQYPSYNSPLHF
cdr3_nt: TGTGCCAGTAGTATGGGCCAATATCCATCCTATAATTCACCCCTCCACTTT

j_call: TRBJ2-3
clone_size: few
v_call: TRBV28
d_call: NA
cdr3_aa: CASSLGAEGTDTQYF
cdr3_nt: TGTGCCAGCAGTTTAGGAGCAGAGGGGACAGATACGCAGTATTTT

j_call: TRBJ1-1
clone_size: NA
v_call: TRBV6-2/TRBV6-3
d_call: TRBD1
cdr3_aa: CASSTGGLDTEAFF
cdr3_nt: TGTGCCAGCAGTACAGGGGGCCTGGACACTGAAGCTTTCTTT

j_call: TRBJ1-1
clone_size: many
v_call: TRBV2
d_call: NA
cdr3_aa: CASPRRTNEAFF
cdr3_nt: TGTGCCAGCCCTAGACGGACGAATGAAGCTTTCTTT

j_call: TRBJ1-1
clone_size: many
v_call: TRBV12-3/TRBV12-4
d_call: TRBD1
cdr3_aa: CASWDRGYTEAFF
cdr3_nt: TGTGCCAGCTGGGACAGGGGATACACTGAAGCTTTCTTT

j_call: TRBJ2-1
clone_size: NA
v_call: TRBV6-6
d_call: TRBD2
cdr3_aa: CASSYSVSGGTYNEQFF
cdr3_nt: TGTGCCAGCAGTTACTCGGTATCGGGGGGTACCTACAATGAGCAGTTCTTC

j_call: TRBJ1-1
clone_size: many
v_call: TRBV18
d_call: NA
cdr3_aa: CASSPSSQSGAEAFF
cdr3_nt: TGTGCCAGCTCACCTTCGTCCCAGTCGGGGGCTGAAGCTTTCTTT

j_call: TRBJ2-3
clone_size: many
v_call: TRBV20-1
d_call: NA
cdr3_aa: CSALSLLGHTSTDTQYF
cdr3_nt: TGCAGTGCTCTTTCCTTGTTGGGGCACACTAGCACAGATACGCAGTATTTT